This TCR beta chain was obtained from a study of T-cell memory formation after mild COVID-19. Only a few counts were recorded for this clonotype. V gave up 0 bases and J gave up 4 bases; unmatched junction bases: 12. The V gene's germline CDR1 is SGHTA and CDR2 FQGNSA. This CDR3 has 18 residues. 5'RACE primed from the constant segment yielded TCR alpha and TCR beta cDNA libraries bearing sample barcodes and UMIs. One entry per CDR3 protein results from TCRdb running MiXCR on the 5' RACE reads. Of about 390,000 distinct CDR3 sequences in the sample, roughly 21% were seen once. Material for sequencing was PBMCs or a T cell subset sorted from them (not recorded which). This TCR was recovered from an adult woman who had mild COVID-19 (a few samples of this study predate the infection). Cell type and time point are not known. The genes are TRBV7-2 and TRBJ1-2, with 9 nucleotides matching TRBD1. CDR3 nucleotide sequence: TGTGCCAGCAGCTTAGCTGTACTTACAGGGGGCACGGGCTATGGCTACACCTTC. Protein: CASSLAVLTGGTGYGYTF.